Here is one T cell receptor (beta chain) with its context. The data originate from a study of blood T cell repertoires in COVID-19. Method: immunoSEQ multiplex PCR; TCRdb's copy keeps in-frame clones and lacks some. The sample carries hundreds of thousands of clones, 87% recorded once. CDR3 length equals 14 residues. In germline, CDR1 is MNHEY, CDR2 SMNVEV (reference sequence). V was pared by 6 bases and J by 0 bases, with 11 bases between. This sequence originates from a woman aged 40 to 49 who had recovered from COVID-19. The chain has TRBV27 and TRBJ1-1; D perhaps matches TRBD1 (5 bases). Sequencing input: peripheral blood. In nucleotides, the CDR3 is TGTGCCAGCAGCAGAGGCAGGGTGAACACTGAAGCTTTCTTT. Amino acid sequence: CASSRGRVNTEAFF.